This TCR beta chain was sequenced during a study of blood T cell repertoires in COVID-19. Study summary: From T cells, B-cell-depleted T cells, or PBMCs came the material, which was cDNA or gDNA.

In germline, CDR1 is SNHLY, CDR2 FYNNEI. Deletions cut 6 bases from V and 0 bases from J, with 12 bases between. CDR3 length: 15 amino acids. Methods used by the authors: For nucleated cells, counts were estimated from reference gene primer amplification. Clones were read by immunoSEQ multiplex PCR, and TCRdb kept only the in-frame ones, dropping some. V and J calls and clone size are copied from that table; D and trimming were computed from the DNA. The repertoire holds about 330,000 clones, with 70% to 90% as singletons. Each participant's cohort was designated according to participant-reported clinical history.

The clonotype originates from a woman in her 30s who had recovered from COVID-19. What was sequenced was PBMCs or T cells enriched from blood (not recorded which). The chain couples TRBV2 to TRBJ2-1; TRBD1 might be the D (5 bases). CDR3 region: CASSRTRSSYNEQFF. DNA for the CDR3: TGTGCCAGCAGCCGGACACGGAGCTCCTACAATGAGCAGTTCTTC.